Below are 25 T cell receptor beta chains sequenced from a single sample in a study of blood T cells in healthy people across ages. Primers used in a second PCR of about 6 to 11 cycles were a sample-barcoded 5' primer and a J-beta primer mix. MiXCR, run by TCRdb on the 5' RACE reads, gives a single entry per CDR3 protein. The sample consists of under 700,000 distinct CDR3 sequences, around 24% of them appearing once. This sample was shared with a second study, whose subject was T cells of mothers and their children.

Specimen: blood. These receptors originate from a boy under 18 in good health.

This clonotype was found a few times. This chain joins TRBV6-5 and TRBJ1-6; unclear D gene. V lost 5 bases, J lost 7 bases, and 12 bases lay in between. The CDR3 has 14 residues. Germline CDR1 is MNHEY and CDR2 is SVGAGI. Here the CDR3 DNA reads TGTGCCAGCAGTGCCTTACCAGCAAATTCACCCCTCCACTTT. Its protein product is CASSALPANSPLHF.

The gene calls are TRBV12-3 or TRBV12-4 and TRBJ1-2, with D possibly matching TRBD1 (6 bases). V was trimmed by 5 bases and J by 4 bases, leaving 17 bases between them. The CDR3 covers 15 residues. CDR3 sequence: CASSPTTGLGYGYTF. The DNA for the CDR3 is TGTGCCAGCAGTCCAACGACAGGTCTTGGCTATGGCTACACCTTC.

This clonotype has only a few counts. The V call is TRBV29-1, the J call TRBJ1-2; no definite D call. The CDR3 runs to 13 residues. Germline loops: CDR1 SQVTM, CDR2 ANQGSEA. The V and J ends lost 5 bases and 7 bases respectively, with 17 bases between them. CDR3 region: CSVPPSEQAGYTF. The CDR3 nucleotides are TGCAGCGTTCCTCCCTCCGAGCAAGCTGGCTACACCTTC.

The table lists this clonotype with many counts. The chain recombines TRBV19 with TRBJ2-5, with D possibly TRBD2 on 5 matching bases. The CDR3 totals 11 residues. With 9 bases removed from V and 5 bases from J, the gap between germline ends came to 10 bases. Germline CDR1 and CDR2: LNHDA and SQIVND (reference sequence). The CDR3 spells CASRRGETQYF. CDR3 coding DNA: TGTGCCAGCCGCCGAGGGGAGACCCAGTACTTC.

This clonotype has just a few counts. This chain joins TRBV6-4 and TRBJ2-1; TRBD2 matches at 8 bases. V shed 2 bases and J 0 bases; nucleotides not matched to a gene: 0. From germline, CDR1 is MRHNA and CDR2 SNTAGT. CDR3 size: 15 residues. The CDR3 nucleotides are TGTGCCAGCAGTGACGGGACTAGCTCCTACAATGAGCAGTTCTTC. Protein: CASSDGTSSYNEQFF.

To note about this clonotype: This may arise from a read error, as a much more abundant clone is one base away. The CDR3 nucleotides read TGTGCCAACAGCTTAGAGGTAGAAGGGAGCGCCTACAATGAGCAGTTCTTC. This codes for CANSLEVEGSAYNEQFF. V is TRBV7-8 and J is TRBJ2-1; D perhaps matches TRBD2 (5 bases). Germline loops: CDR1 SGHVS, CDR2 FQNEAQ. This CDR3 region has 17 residues.

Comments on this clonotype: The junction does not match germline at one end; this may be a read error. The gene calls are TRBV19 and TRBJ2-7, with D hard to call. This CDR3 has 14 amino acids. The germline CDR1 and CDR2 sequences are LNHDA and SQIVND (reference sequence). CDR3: CASSISGGSYEQHF. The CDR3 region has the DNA TGTGCCAGTAGTATCTCGGGCGGATCCTACGAGCAGCACTTC.

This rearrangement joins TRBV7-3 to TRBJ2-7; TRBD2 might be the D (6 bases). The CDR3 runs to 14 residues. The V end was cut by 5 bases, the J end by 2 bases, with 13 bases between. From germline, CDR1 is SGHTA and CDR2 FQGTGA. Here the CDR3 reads CASSVQGGAYEQYF. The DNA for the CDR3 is TGTGCCAGCAGCGTCCAGGGAGGCGCCTACGAGCAGTACTTC. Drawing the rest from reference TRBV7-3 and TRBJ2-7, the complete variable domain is GAGVSQTPSNKVTEKGKYVELRCDPISGHTALYWYRQSLGQGPEFLIYFQGTGAADDSGLPNDRFFAVRPEGSVSTLKIQRTERGDSAVYLCASSVQGGAYEQYFGPGTRLTVT.

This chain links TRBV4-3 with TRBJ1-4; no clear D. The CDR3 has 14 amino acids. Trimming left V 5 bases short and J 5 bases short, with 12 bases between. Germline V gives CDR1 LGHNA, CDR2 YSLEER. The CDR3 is CASSFYHGNEKLFF. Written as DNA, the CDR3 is TGCGCCAGCAGCTTCTACCATGGAAATGAAAAACTGTTTTTT.

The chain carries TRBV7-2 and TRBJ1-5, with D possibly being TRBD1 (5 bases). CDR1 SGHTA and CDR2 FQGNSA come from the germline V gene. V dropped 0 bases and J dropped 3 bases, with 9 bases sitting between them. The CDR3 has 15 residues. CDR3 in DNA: TGTGCCAGCAGCTTAGCCCCAGGGTTCAATCAGCCCCAGCATTTT. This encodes CASSLAPGFNQPQHF.

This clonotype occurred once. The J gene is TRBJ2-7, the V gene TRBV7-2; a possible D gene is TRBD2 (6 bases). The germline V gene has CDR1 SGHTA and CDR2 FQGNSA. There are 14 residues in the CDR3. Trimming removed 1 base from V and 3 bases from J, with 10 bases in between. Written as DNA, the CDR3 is TGTGCCAGCAGCTTAGGACGGGAGCACTACGAGCAGTACTTC. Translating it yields CASSLGREHYEQYF.

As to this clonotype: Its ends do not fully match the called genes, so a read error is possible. CDR3 sequence (DNA): TGCGCCAGCAGCCTCCCGGGACAAAGCCACGAGCACTACTTC. The encoded protein is CASSLPGQSHEHYF. The chain has TRBV5-1 and TRBJ2-7; maybe TRBD1 (6 bases). There are 14 residues in the CDR3. Germline V gene data show CDR1 as SGHRS and CDR2 as YFSETQ.

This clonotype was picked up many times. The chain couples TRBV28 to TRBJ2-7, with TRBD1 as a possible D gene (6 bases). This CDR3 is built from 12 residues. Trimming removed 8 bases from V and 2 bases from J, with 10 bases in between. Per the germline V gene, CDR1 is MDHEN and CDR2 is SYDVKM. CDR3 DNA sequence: TGTGCCAGCGGACAGTTGCCCTACGAGCAGTACTTC. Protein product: CASGQLPYEQYF.

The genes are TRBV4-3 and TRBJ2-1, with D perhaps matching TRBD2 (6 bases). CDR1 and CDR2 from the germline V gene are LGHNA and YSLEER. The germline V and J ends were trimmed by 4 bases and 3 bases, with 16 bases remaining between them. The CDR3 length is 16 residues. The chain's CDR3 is CASSRGTGGNYNEQFF. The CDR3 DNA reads TGCGCCAGCAGCCGAGGGACTGGGGGGAACTACAATGAGCAGTTCTTC.

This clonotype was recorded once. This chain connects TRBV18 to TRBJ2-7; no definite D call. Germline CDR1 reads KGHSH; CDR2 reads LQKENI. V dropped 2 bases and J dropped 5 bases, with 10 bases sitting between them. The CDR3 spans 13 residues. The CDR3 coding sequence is TGTGCCAGCTCACCATACGAAGGGAACGAGCAGTACTTC. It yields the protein CASSPYEGNEQYF.

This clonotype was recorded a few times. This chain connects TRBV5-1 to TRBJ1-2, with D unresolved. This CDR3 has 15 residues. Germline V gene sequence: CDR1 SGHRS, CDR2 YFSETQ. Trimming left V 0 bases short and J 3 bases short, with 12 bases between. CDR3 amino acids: CASSLAQPADYGYTF. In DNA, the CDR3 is TGCGCCAGCAGCTTGGCACAGCCAGCAGACTATGGCTACACCTTC.

Here the CDR3 reads CASRTRQGVSYGYTF. As DNA, the CDR3 is TGTGCCAGCAGAACCCGACAGGGGGTTAGCTATGGCTACACCTTC. The V and J genes are TRBV27 and TRBJ1-2; 9 bases agree with TRBD1. The junction had 9 bases not matched to a gene; V was cut back by 6 bases and J by 4 bases. Looked up from germline, CDR1 is MNHEY and CDR2 is SMNVEV (reference sequence). The CDR3 consists of 15 residues.

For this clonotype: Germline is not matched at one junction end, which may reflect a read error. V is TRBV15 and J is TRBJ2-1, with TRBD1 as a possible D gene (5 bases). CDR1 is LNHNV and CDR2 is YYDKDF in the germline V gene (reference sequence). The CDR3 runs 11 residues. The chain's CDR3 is CATTDYNERFF. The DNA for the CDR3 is TGTGCCACGACAGATTACAATGAGCGGTTCTTC.

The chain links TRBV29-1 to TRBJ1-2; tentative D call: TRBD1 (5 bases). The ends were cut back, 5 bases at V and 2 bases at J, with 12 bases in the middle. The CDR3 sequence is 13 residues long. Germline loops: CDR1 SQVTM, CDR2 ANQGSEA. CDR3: CSVSQGLNYGYTF. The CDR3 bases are TGCAGCGTTTCCCAGGGACTAAACTATGGCTACACCTTC.

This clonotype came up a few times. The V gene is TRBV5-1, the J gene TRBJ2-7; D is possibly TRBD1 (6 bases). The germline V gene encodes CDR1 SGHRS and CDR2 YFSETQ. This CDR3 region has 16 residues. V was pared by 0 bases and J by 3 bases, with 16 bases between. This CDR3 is CASSLVKVDRDYEQYF. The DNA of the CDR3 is TGCGCCAGCAGCTTGGTAAAGGTGGACAGAGACTACGAGCAGTACTTC. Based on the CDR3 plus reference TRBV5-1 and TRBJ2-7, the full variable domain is KAGVTQTPRYLIKTRGQQVTLSCSPISGHRSVSWYQQTPGQGLQFLFEYFSETQRNKGNFPGRFSGRQFSNSRSEMNVSTLELGDSALYLCASSLVKVDRDYEQYFGPGTRLTVT.

CDR3 residues: CASSLRGRGYNEQFF. CDR3 nucleotide sequence: TGTGCCAGCAGTTTAAGGGGGAGGGGCTACAATGAGCAGTTCTTC. The chain employs TRBV27 and TRBJ2-1, with D possibly matching TRBD2 (7 bases). Looked up from germline, CDR1 is MNHEY and CDR2 is SMNVEV (reference sequence). The CDR3 runs 15 residues. Trimming took off 2 bases at V and 3 bases at J, with 11 bases between the two ends.

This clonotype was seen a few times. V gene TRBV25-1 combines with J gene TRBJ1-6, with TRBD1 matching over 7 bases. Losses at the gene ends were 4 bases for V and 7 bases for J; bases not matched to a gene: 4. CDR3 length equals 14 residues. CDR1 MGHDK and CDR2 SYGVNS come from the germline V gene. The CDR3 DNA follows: TGTGCCAGCAGTGGGGCAGGGGGAAATTCACCCCTCCACTTT. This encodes CASSGAGGNSPLHF.

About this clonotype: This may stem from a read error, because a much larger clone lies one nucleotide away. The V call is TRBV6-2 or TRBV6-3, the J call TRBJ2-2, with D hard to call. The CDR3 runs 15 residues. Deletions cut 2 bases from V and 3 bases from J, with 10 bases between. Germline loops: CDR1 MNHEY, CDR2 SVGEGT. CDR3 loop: CASSYEQRDTGELFF. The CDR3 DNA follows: TGTGCCAGCAGTTACGAGCAGAGAGACACCGGGGAGCTGTTTTTT.

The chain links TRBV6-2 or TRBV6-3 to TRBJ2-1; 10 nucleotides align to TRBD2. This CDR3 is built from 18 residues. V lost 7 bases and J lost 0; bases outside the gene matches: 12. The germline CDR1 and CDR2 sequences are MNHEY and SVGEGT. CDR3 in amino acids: CASTPRTSGGSSYNEQFF. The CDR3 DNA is TGTGCCAGCACTCCTCGGACTAGCGGAGGGTCCTCCTACAATGAGCAGTTCTTC.

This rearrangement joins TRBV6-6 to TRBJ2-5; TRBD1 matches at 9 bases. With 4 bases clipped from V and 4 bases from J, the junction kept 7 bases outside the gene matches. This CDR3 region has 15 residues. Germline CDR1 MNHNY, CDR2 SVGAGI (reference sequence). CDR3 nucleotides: TGTGCCAGCAGTTTCACCGGGACAGGGCGAGAGACCCAGTACTTC. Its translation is CASSFTGTGRETQYF.